The 30 T cell receptor beta chains below were found in one sample sequenced in a study of spatial heterogeneity in lung cancer. TCRdb reanalysed the 5' RACE reads using MiXCR and keeps one entry per CDR3 protein. This sample has 2,000 to 2,500 distinct CDR3 sequences, with 12% found just once. Noted time point: sample taken at primary tumor resection. Unsorted whole RNA of tumor, nontumor lung or frozen PBMC was sequenced. Source: normal lung tissue next to the tumor, taken at surgery. The receptors were gathered from a male donor with early-stage non-small cell lung cancer.

This clonotype is medium-sized. The rearrangement uses TRBV30 and TRBJ1-4; D is unclear. Germline loops: CDR1 GTSNPN, CDR2 SVGIG (reference sequence). Between the trimmed V and J ends, which lost 1 base and 8 bases, there was a span of 11 bases. This CDR3 is 13 amino acids long. As DNA, the CDR3 is TGTGCCTGGAGTGCCGGAATAGGAGAAAAACTGTTTTTT. This sequence encodes CAWSAGIGEKLFF.

This clonotype is judged medium-sized (0.01 to 0.1%). The V and J genes are TRBV28 and TRBJ2-3; D may be TRBD2 (5 bases). Germline assignment: CDR1 MDHEN and CDR2 SYDVKM. The CDR3 runs 15 residues. V was trimmed by 5 bases and J by 1 base, leaving 13 bases between them. The CDR3 coding sequence is TGTGCCAGCAGTGTCACGGGATATGGCACAGATACGCAGTATTTT. It is translated as CASSVTGYGTDTQYF.

The chain has TRBV13 and TRBJ2-5; possibly TRBD1 for D (6 bases). This CDR3 region has 15 residues. V was clipped by 4 bases and J by 5 bases, with 17 bases between them. Per the germline V gene, CDR1 is PRHDT and CDR2 is FYEKMQ (reference sequence). The CDR3 protein is CASSSKRQAPETQYF. CDR3 DNA: TGTGCCAGCAGCTCAAAGAGACAGGCTCCGGAGACCCAGTACTTC.

In this sample, this clonotype is medium-sized. The chain is built from TRBV7-9 and TRBJ1-1, with 10 bases fitting TRBD1. There are 14 residues in the CDR3. Unmatched junction bases numbered 4, after V lost 6 bases and J lost 3 bases. The germline CDR1 and CDR2 sequences are SEHNR and FQNEAQ (reference sequence). The chain's CDR3 is CASRTGQGDTEAFF. The CDR3 region has the DNA TGTGCCAGCAGAACTGGACAGGGGGACACTGAAGCTTTCTTT.

The table lists this clonotype with many counts. This chain links TRBV23-1 with TRBJ2-1; 8 bases line up with TRBD1. TRBV23-1 is an ORF; its function is uncertain. The trim removed 6 bases at V and 4 bases at J, leaving 8 bases unmatched. The CDR3 runs 15 residues. The CDR3 nucleotides are TGCGCCAGCAGCCAGGGGGCTAATGCTTACAATGAGCAGTTCTTC. This gives the protein CASSQGANAYNEQFF.

This clonotype is deemed medium-sized. The chain is built from TRBV12-3 or TRBV12-4 and TRBJ1-1; TRBD1 is a possible D gene (6 bases). The V end lost 7 bases, the J end lost 4 bases, and 13 bases lay between the germline ends. The CDR3 covers 13 residues. The CDR3 DNA sequence: TGTGCCAGCATCCAACAGGGTATCACTGAAGCTTTCTTT. It encodes CASIQQGITEAFF.

This clonotype was counted many times. The rearrangement uses TRBV18 and TRBJ1-1, with D possibly being TRBD1 (5 bases). CDR3 length: 16 residues. CDR1 and CDR2 from the germline V gene are KGHSH and LQKENI. Trimming took 3 bases from V and 1 from J, leaving 15 bases between them. CDR3: CASSPRSMQGNTEAFF. CDR3 nucleotide sequence: TGTGCCAGCTCACCCCGCTCAATGCAGGGGAACACTGAAGCTTTCTTT.

The CDR3 DNA is TGTGCCAGCAGTTTATCCACTAGGCCTTACTACGAGCAGTACTTC. Translating it yields CASSLSTRPYYEQYF. This rearrangement joins TRBV12-3 or TRBV12-4 to TRBJ2-7; a weak D match, TRBD2 (5 bases). The CDR3 consists of 15 residues. V was shortened by 2 bases and J by 3 bases, with 14 bases between the two germline ends.

This clonotype is labeled medium-sized. V usage is TRBV29-1 and J usage is TRBJ1-1; perhaps TRBD1 as D (5 bases). The CDR3 consists of 10 residues. Trimming cost V 7 bases and J 8 bases, with 11 bases left between them. The germline CDR1 and CDR2 sequences are SQVTM and ANQGSEA. The CDR3 DNA sequence: TGCAGCGCCGAGGGGCAGGAAGCTTTCTTT. Residues: CSAEGQEAFF. Looking up the rest from reference TRBV29-1 and TRBJ1-1 gives the full variable domain: SAVISQKPSRDICQRGTSLTIQCQVDSQVTMMFWYRQQPGQSLTLIATANQGSEATYESGFVIDKFPISRPNLTFSTLTVSNMSPEDSSIYLCSAEGQEAFFGQGTRLTVV.

In its sample, this clonotype is medium-sized (0.01 to 0.1%). J is TRBJ2-1 and V is TRBV24-1; D not certain. In germline, CDR1 is KGHDR, CDR2 SFDVKD. CDR3 length: 11 amino acids. V was shortened by 7 bases and J by 10 bases, with 10 bases between the two germline ends. Here the CDR3 DNA reads TGTGCCACCAGGAAAAACGGGGAGCAGTTCTTC. Amino acids: CATRKNGEQFF.

By its share, this clonotype is large. The V and J genes are TRBV11-2 and TRBJ2-6; a possible D gene is TRBD1 (6 bases). CDR3 length: 15 residues. The germline gives CDR1 SGHAT, CDR2 FQNNGV. V dropped 5 bases and J dropped 0 bases, with 8 bases sitting between them. As DNA, the CDR3 is TGTGCCAGCAGCAGCAGGGGCTCTGGGGCCAACGTCCTGACTTTC. Protein: CASSSRGSGANVLTF.

This clonotype was picked up a small number of times. The chain recombines TRBV11-2 with TRBJ2-5; D possibly matches TRBD1 or TRBD2 (6 bases each). This CDR3 has 15 amino acids. Per germline, CDR1 SGHAT and CDR2 FQNNGV. V was cut by 6 bases and J by 8 bases, with 22 bases left in between. The CDR3 DNA follows: TGTGCCAGCAGGCGGACAGAAGAGGTGGGGGGAACCCAGTACTTC. Translation gives CASRRTEEVGGTQYF.

This clonotype is categorized as medium-sized. The chain links TRBV9 to TRBJ2-7, with D possibly being TRBD2 (6 bases). CDR1 and CDR2 (germline): SGDLS, YYNGEE. CDR3 length: 15 residues. Between the trimmed V and J ends, which lost 4 bases and 1 base, there was a span of 15 bases. The CDR3 coding sequence is TGTGCCAGCAGCCCCCTCCCGGGGACTTCCTACGAGCAGTACTTC. It specifies CASSPLPGTSYEQYF.

By sample fraction, this clonotype is medium-sized. The rearrangement links TRBV6-2 or TRBV6-3 to TRBJ2-5, with D maybe TRBD2 (7 bases). V was shortened by 7 bases and J by 2 bases, with 11 bases between the two germline ends. The CDR3 length is 13 residues. Germline lookup yields CDR1 MNHEY and CDR2 SVGEGT. The CDR3: CASTEGGQETQYF. As DNA, the CDR3 is TGTGCCAGCACTGAGGGGGGGCAAGAGACCCAGTACTTC.

This clonotype is classed as large. The chain uses TRBV7-2 and TRBJ2-1; TRBD2 agrees at 11 bases. The V segment lost 6 bases and the J segment 8 bases; nucleotides outside the gene matches: 12. The CDR3 is 16 amino acids. Per germline, CDR1 SGHTA and CDR2 FQGNSA. The CDR3 nucleotides read TGTGCCAGCAGGATGTCCCTAGCGGGAGGTTACGATGAGCAGTTCTTC. It is translated as CASRMSLAGGYDEQFF. The variable domain in full, completed from reference TRBV7-2 and TRBJ2-1, reads GAGVSQSPSNKVTEKGKDVELRCDPISGHTALYWYRQSLGQGLEFLIYFQGNSAPDKSGLPSDRFSAERTGGSVSTLTIQRTQQEDSAVYLCASRMSLAGGYDEQFFGPGTRLTVL.

This clonotype showed up many times. J is TRBJ2-3 and V is TRBV7-9; D not resolved. From germline, CDR1 is SEHNR and CDR2 FQNEAQ (reference sequence). Trimming took 2 bases from V and 0 from J, leaving 18 bases between them. This CDR3 is 18 amino acids long. The CDR3 is CASSLPSYTVSSTDTQYF. CDR3 DNA sequence: TGTGCCAGCAGCTTACCCTCCTACACAGTGTCTAGCACAGATACGCAGTATTTT. The variable domain in full, completed from reference TRBV7-9 and TRBJ2-3, reads DTGVSQNPRHKITKRGQNVTFRCDPISEHNRLYWYRQTLGQGPEFLTYFQNEAQLEKSRLLSDRFSAERPKGSFSTLEIQRTEQGDSAMYLCASSLPSYTVSSTDTQYFGPGTRLTVL.

The chain has TRBV6-5 and TRBJ1-5; D is ambiguous. V was clipped by 2 bases and J by 0 bases, with 2 bases between them. Germline V gives CDR1 MNHEY, CDR2 SVGAGI. This CDR3 is built from 13 residues. CDR3 in DNA: TGTGCCAGCAGTTACAGTAGCAATCAGCCCCAGCATTTT. Encoded protein: CASSYSSNQPQHF.

This clonotype is medium-sized in the sample. The rearrangement links TRBV15 to TRBJ2-2; 10 nucleotides align to TRBD1. CDR3 length: 17 amino acids. CDR1 LNHNV and CDR2 YYDKDF come from the germline V gene (reference sequence). J was trimmed by 5 bases and V by 4 bases; bases with no gene match: 10. The chain's CDR3 is CATSNPSGQGLTGELFF. The CDR3 nucleotides read TGTGCCACCAGCAATCCTTCGGGACAGGGGTTAACCGGGGAGCTGTTTTTT.

The CDR3 bases are TGTGCCAGCAGCCTCTTCCTGAGCGGGGGCCTCACAGATACGCAGTATTTT. Its protein product is CASSLFLSGGLTDTQYF. The V call is TRBV3-1, the J call TRBJ2-3; 8 bases are shared with TRBD2. V was clipped by 4 bases and J by 2 bases; unmatched bases: 11. CDR3 length: 17 residues. Per the germline V gene, CDR1 is LGHDT and CDR2 is YNNKEL (reference sequence).

Only a few counts were recorded for this clonotype. The CDR3 DNA follows: TGCGCCAGCAGTGTTGCGAAGGGTGCAGGGCCTTACGAGCAGTACTTC. Translated, it gives CASSVAKGAGPYEQYF. This chain uses TRBV10-1 with TRBJ2-7; D possibly corresponds to TRBD1 (5 bases). The germline V gene encodes CDR1 WNHNN and CDR2 SYGVQD (reference sequence). Trimming left V 4 bases short and J 4 bases short, with 20 bases between. The CDR3 extends over 16 amino acids.

The chain combines TRBV2 with TRBJ1-1, with 9 positions matching TRBD1. V lost 5 bases, J lost 5 bases, and 3 bases stayed unmatched. Germline V gives CDR1 SNHLY, CDR2 FYNNEI. The CDR3 length is 13 residues. This CDR3 is CASSSDRGTEAFF. The CDR3 region has the DNA TGTGCCAGCAGTTCGGACAGGGGAACTGAAGCTTTCTTT.

The V and J genes are TRBV7-2 and TRBJ2-5; D gene unclear. This CDR3 contains 12 residues. The germline CDR1 and CDR2 sequences are SGHTA and FQGNSA. With 5 bases removed from V and 9 bases from J, the gap between germline ends came to 13 bases. The CDR3 loop is CASSQASGPQYF. CDR3 sequence (DNA): TGTGCCAGCAGCCAGGCGTCCGGGCCCCAGTACTTC.

This clonotype was observed many times. This chain uses TRBV7-8 with TRBJ2-3; TRBD2 aligns across 7 bases. This CDR3 is built from 15 residues. Germline trimming cut 4 bases from V and 2 bases from J; bases unmatched to any gene: 6. CDR1 and CDR2 (germline): SGHVS, FQNEAQ. CDR3 coding DNA: TGTGCCAGCAGCTCCAGCGGGGCCCTCACAGATACGCAGTATTTT. Translating gives CASSSSGALTDTQYF.

In DNA form, the CDR3 reads TGTGCCATCAGCTCGGGACAGTGGGCTCAGGTGTCTGAAGCTTTCTTT. Amino acid sequence: CAISSGQWAQVSEAFF. The V gene is TRBV10-3, the J gene TRBJ1-1; 7 positions match TRBD1. The CDR3 is 16 amino acids. V shed 6 bases, J shed 6 bases, and the junction held 16 bases outside the gene matches. CDR1 ENHRY and CDR2 SYGVKD come from the germline V gene.

This clonotype is categorized as medium-sized (0.01 to 0.1%). The chain recombines TRBV29-1 with TRBJ2-3; 8 nucleotides match TRBD2. The CDR3 has 15 residues. V lost 5 bases, J lost 4 bases, and 11 bases stayed unmatched. Germline V gene data show CDR1 as SQVTM and CDR2 as ANQGSEA. For the CDR3, the DNA is TGCAGCGTTAGTCTTGGGGCGGGAGGTTCAGATACGCAGTATTTT. This encodes CSVSLGAGGSDTQYF.

This clonotype has just a few counts. V and J are TRBV19 and TRBJ2-2; 7 positions agree with TRBD2. J lost 4 bases, V lost 10 bases, and 6 bases had no gene match. The CDR3 totals 13 residues. The germline gives CDR1 LNHDA, CDR2 SQIVND (reference sequence). The CDR3 nucleotides read TGTGCCACCTCAACGGGAGGCACCGGGGAGCTGTTTTTT. This translates into CATSTGGTGELFF.

This clonotype was counted ten times or more. The rearrangement joins TRBV4-3 to TRBJ2-1; the match to TRBD2 covers 11 bases. J was trimmed by 5 bases and V by 0 bases; bases with no gene match: 6. Germline V gene lookup returns CDR1 LGHNA and CDR2 YSLEER. The CDR3 has 17 residues. As DNA, the CDR3 is TGCGCCAGCAGCCAAGATCTCTTAGCGGGAGGGGACAATGAGCAGTTCTTC. Its translation: CASSQDLLAGGDNEQFF.

This clonotype was counted ten times or more. The chain recombines TRBV3-1 with TRBJ2-7; 14 bases fit TRBD2. J gave up 3 bases and V 1 base, and 5 bases lay outside the gene matches. The CDR3 is 17 residues long. Germline V CDR1 and CDR2: LGHDT, YNNKEL (reference sequence). The CDR3 DNA is TGTGCCAGCAGCCAAGGGACTAGCGGGAGGCCCTACTACGAGCAGTACTTC. Residues: CASSQGTSGRPYYEQYF.

By its share, this clonotype is medium-sized. V and J are TRBV6-5 and TRBJ2-7; a weak D match, TRBD2 (7 bases). Per germline, CDR1 MNHEY and CDR2 SVGAGI. The CDR3 is 15 residues long. V was clipped by 6 bases and J by 4 bases, with 19 bases between them. CDR3 bases: TGTGCCAGCAGGGGAGGGGTGGGGGCTTTTTACGAGCAGTACTTC. This sequence encodes CASRGGVGAFYEQYF.

In its sample, this clonotype ranks as medium-sized. This chain connects TRBV29-1 to TRBJ2-2, with D maybe TRBD2 (5 bases). The V gene's germline CDR1 is SQVTM and CDR2 ANQGSEA. The CDR3 has 14 amino acids. Deletions cut 3 bases from V and 6 bases from J, with 14 bases between. The CDR3 region is CSVERAALAGELFF. CDR3 DNA: TGCAGCGTTGAGAGGGCAGCCTTGGCCGGGGAGCTGTTTTTT.